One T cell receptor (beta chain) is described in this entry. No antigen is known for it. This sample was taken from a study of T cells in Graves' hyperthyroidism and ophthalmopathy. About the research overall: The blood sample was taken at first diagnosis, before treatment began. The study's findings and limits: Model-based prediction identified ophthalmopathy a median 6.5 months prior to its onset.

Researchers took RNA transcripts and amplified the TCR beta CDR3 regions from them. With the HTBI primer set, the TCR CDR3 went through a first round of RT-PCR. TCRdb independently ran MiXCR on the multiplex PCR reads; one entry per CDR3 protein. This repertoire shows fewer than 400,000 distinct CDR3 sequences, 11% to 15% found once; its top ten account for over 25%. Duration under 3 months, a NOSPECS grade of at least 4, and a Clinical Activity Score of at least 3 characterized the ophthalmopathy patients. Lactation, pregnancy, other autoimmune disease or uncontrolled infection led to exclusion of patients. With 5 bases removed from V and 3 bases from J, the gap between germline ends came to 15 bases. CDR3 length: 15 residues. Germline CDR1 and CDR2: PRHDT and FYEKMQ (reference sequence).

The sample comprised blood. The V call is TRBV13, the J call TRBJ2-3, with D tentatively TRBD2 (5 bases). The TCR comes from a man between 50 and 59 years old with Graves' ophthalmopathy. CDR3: CASSRPSAETDTQYF. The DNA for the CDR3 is TGTGCCAGCAGCCGTCCATCAGCGGAGACAGATACGCAGTATTTT.